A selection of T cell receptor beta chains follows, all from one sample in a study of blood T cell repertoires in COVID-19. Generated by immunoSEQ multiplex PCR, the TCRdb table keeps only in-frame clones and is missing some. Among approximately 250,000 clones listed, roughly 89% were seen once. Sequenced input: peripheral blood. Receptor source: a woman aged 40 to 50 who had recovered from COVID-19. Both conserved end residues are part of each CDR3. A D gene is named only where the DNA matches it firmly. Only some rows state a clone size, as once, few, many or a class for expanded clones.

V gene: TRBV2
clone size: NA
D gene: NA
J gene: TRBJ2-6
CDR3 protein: CASDDRPTGSGANVLTF
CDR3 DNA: TGTGCCAGCGATGACAGGCCTACAGGCTCTGGGGCCAACGTCCTGACTTTC

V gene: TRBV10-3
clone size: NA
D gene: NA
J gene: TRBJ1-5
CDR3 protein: CAISVAGVNQPQHF
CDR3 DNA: TGTGCCATCAGTGTAGCAGGGGTAAATCAGCCCCAGCATTTT

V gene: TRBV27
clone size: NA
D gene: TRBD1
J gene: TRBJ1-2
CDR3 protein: CASSLSRAKGAPGKNGYTF
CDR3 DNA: TGTGCCAGCAGTTTATCGCGGGCTAAGGGGGCGCCGGGGAAGAATGGCTACACCTTC

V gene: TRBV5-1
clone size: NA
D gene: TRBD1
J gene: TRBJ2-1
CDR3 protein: CASGRDRGRGSSYNEQFF
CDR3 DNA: TGCGCCAGCGGCCGGGACAGGGGGCGTGGGAGCTCCTACAATGAGCAGTTCTTC

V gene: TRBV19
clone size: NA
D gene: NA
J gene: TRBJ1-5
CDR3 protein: CASSIWESSNQPQHF
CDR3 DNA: TGTGCCAGTAGTATCTGGGAGTCTAGCAATCAGCCCCAGCATTTT

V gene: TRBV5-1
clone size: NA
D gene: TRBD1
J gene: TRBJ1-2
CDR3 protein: CASSLGQTGAVRYTF
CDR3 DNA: TGCGCCAGCAGCTTGGGTCAGACAGGGGCGGTTAGGTACACCTTC

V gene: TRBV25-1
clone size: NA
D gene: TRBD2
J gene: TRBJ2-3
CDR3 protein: CASSEFSPSGGNTDTQYF
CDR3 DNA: TGTGCCAGCAGTGAATTCTCTCCTAGCGGGGGCAACACAGATACGCAGTATTTT

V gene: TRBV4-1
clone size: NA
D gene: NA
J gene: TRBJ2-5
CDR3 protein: CASSQGPQGQETQYF
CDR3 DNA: TGCGCCAGCAGCCAAGGCCCGCAGGGACAAGAGACCCAGTACTTC

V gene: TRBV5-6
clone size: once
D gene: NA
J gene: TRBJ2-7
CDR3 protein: CASLRRGSEQYF
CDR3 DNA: TGTGCCAGCTTACGTAGGGGGTCTGAGCAGTACTTC

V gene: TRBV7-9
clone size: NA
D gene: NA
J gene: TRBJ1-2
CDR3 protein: CASRPGAGKVLGYGYTF
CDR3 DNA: TGTGCCAGCAGACCAGGGGCAGGAAAGGTTTTGGGCTATGGCTACACCTTC

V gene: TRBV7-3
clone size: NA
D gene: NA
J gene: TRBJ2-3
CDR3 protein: CASSPGDHKGDTQYF
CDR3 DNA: TGTGCCAGCAGCCCGGGGGACCATAAAGGGGATACGCAGTATTTT

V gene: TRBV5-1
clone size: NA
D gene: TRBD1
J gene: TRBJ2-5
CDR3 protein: CASSLLGTGQETQYF
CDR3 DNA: TGCGCCAGCAGCCTCCTCGGGACAGGGCAAGAGACCCAGTACTTC

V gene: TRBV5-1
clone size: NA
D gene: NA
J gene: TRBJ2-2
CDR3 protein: CASSLDRVAGELFF
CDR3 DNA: TGCGCCAGCAGCTTGGACAGGGTCGCCGGGGAGCTGTTTTTT

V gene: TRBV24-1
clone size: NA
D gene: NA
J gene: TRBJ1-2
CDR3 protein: CATRASGNYGYTF
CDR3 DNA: TGTGCCACCAGGGCTTCCGGGAACTATGGCTACACCTTC

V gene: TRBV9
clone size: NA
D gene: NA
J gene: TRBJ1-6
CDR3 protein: CASSPRDLNSPLHF
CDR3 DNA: TGTGCCAGCAGCCCCCGGGATCTAAATTCACCCCTCCACTTT

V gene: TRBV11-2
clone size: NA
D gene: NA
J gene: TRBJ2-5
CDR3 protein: CASSSSVEPYF
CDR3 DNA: TGTGCCAGCAGCTCTTCAGTGGAGCCGTACTTC

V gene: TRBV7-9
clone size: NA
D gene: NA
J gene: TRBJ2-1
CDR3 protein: CASNQGLSSYNEQFF
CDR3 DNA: TGTGCCAGCAACCAGGGTCTCAGCTCCTACAATGAGCAGTTCTTC

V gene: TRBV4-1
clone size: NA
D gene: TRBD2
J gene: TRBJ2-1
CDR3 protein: CASSQDVGSGTTLGQFF
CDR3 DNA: TGCGCCAGCAGCCAAGATGTAGGTAGCGGGACCACCCTGGGGCAGTTCTTC

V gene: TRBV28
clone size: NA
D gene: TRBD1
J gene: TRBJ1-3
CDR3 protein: CASSLPDRAGNTIYF
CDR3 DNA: TGTGCCAGCAGTTTACCCGACAGGGCTGGAAACACCATATATTTT

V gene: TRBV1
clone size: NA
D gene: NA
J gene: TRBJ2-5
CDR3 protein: CTSSQEDGSGGCGETQYF
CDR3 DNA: TGCACCAGCAGCCAGGAAGATGGAAGCGGGGGATGTGGAGAGACCCAGTACTTC

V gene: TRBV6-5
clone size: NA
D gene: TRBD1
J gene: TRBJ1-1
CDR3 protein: CALKPGQGASEAFF
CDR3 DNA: TGTGCCCTCAAACCCGGACAGGGGGCGTCTGAAGCTTTCTTT

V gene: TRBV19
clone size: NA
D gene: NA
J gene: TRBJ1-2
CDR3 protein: CASSPPLGGGYGYTF
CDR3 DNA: TGTGCCAGTAGTCCCCCCCTGGGAGGGGGCTATGGCTACACCTTC